Reported below is one T cell receptor (beta chain). The antigen is undetermined. The CDR3 has 15 amino acids. V lost 2 bases, J lost 0 bases, and 8 bases lay in between. This sample is drawn from a study of early T cells in non-severe SARS-CoV-2 infection. Study-level findings and limits: Matching against VDJdb likely underestimated virus-specific expansions, favoring anti-spike CD8.

Individual cDNA molecules each received unique molecular identifiers attached to them. TCRdb analysed the 5' RACE reads with MiXCR anew, one entry per CDR3 protein. The sample lists tens of thousands of distinct CDR3 sequences, roughly 9.2% occurring once. This clonotype originated in an adult who was a healthcare worker with PCR-confirmed SARS-CoV-2 infection or an uninfected control (not recorded which). The sequenced material came from whole blood. This chain joins TRBV12-3 or TRBV12-4 and TRBJ1-3; no firm D call. The CDR3 bases are TGTGCCAGCAGTTTACAGACTCCCTCTGGAAACACCATATATTTT. Translating it yields CASSLQTPSGNTIYF.